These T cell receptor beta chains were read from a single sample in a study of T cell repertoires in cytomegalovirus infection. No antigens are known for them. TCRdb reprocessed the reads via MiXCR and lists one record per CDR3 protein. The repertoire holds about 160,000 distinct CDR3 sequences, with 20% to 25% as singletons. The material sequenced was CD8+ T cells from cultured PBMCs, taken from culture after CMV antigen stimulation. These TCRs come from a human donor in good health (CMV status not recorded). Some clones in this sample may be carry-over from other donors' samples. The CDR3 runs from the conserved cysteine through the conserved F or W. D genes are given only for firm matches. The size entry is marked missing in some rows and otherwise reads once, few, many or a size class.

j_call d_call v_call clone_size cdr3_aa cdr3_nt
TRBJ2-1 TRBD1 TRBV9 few CASSVEGVDRDEQFF TGTGCCAGCAGCGTAGAGGGGGTGGACAGGGACGAGCAGTTCTTC
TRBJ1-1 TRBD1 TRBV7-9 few CASSFGQGMNTEAFF TGTGCCAGCAGCTTTGGACAGGGCATGAACACTGAAGCTTTCTTT
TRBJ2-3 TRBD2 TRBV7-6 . CASSSALAGGSTDTQYF TGTGCCAGCAGCTCGGCTCTAGCGGGGGGTTCCACAGATACGCAGTATTTT
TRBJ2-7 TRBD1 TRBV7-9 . CASSPGQGSGYEQYF TGTGCCAGCAGCCCGGGACAGGGTTCAGGCTACGAGCAGTACTTC
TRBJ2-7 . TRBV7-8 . CASDPGLGAYEQYF TGTGCCAGCGACCCGGGACTGGGAGCATACGAGCAGTACTTC
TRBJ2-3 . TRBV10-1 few CASSETNEPNTDTQYF TGCGCCAGCAGTGAAACGAATGAGCCTAACACAGATACGCAGTATTTT
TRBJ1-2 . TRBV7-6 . CASSLEVSPGPQVYGYTF TGTGCCAGCAGCTTAGAAGTGTCGCCGGGACCTCAAGTCTATGGCTACACCTTC
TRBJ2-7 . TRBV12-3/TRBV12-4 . CASSLGADDYEQYF TGTGCCAGCAGTTTAGGGGCAGATGACTACGAGCAGTACTTC
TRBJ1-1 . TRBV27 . CASSLSAENTEAFF TGTGCCAGCAGTTTATCGGCGGAAAACACTGAAGCTTTCTTT
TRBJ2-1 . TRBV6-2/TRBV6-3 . CASLPRGPMYNEQFF TGTGCCAGCCTCCCTCGTGGGCCTATGTACAATGAGCAGTTCTTC
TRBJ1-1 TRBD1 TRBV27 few CASSNGTGAPNTEAFF TGTGCCAGCAGTAACGGGACAGGGGCCCCGAATACTGAAGCTTTCTTT
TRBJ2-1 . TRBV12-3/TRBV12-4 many CASSRGATLSSYNEQFF TGTGCCAGCAGCAGGGGGGCCACTCTGAGCTCCTACAATGAGCAGTTCTTC
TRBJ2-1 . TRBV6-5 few CASSRGWGDFYSEQFF TGTGCCAGCAGCCGGGGATGGGGGGACTTTTATAGTGAGCAGTTCTTC
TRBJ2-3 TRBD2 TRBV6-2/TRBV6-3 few CASSWLTSGSTDTQYF TGTGCCAGCAGTTGGCTGACTAGCGGATCCACAGATACGCAGTATTTT
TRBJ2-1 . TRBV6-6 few CASSYSAGGGPYNEQFF TGTGCCAGCAGTTACTCGGCTGGGGGGGGGCCCTACAATGAGCAGTTCTTC
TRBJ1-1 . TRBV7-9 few CASLNSYGRGEAFF TGTGCCAGCCTGAACAGCTATGGTCGAGGCGAAGCTTTCTTT
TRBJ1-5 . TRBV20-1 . CSARDLGGTSNQPQHF TGCAGTGCTAGAGATCTCGGGGGGACGAGCAATCAGCCCCAGCATTTT